This T cell receptor (beta chain) was recovered during a study of cytomegalovirus exposure and HLA in healthy donors. Study overall: The same platform as the 650 to 700 first-cohort repertoires was used for the 130 or so validation repertoires, a later analysis reported.

Assay: immunoSEQ multiplex PCR; the TCRdb copy retains only in-frame clones and omits some. The table includes approximately 200,000 clones, about three quarters detected once. About this clone itself: Antigen: not known.

Study results and limitations: Rarity marked most TCR sequences, yet some public TCRs occurred in many donors. The listing of approximately 160 TCR beta chains classed them as cytomegalovirus-associated. Subsequent analysis showed first-cohort TCR clusters tending to co-occur in more than 95 validation repertoires.

The sequenced sample consisted of PBMCs. The receptor was isolated from a woman in her twenties or thirties in good health and CMV-seronegative.

CDR3 DNA: TGTGCCAGCTCAGCCGGGACTAGCGATGAGCAGTTCTTC. Protein product: CASSAGTSDEQFF. J is TRBJ2-1 and V is TRBV18; 10 positions agree with TRBD2. This CDR3 contains 13 residues. J gave up 8 bases and V 5 bases, and 3 bases lay outside the gene matches. The germline CDR1 and CDR2 sequences are KGHSH and LQKENI.